This TCR beta chain stems from a study of Ad26.COV2.S vaccination and SARS-CoV-2 variants. Documented treatment: some 19 received Ad26.COV2.S at low or high dose, single or two shots; about five received placebo; per-sample allocation not given. Day 63 following the first vaccine or placebo injection was when the samples were taken. The J segment lost 4 bases and the V segment lost 0 bases, leaving 10 bases of the junction unmatched. Germline loops: CDR1 SGDLS, CDR2 YYNGEE. CDR3 length equals 16 residues. Sequencing used immunoSEQ multiplex PCR; TCRdb keeps in-frame clones, though not all of them. This sample yields around 340,000 clones, of which 80% to 90% are seen a single time; about 10% belongs to the top ten.

The receptor comes from a person aged 18-60 years who received the Ad26.COV2.S COVID-19 vaccine or a placebo. Material: peripheral blood, obtained in a trial of Ad26.COV2.S vaccine versus placebo. The J gene is TRBJ2-7, the V gene TRBV9, with 7 bases aligning to TRBD1. The CDR3 region has the DNA TGTGCCAGCAGCGTAGCTTCAGGGGGAGTTGGATACGAGCAGTACTTC. Translation gives CASSVASGGVGYEQYF.